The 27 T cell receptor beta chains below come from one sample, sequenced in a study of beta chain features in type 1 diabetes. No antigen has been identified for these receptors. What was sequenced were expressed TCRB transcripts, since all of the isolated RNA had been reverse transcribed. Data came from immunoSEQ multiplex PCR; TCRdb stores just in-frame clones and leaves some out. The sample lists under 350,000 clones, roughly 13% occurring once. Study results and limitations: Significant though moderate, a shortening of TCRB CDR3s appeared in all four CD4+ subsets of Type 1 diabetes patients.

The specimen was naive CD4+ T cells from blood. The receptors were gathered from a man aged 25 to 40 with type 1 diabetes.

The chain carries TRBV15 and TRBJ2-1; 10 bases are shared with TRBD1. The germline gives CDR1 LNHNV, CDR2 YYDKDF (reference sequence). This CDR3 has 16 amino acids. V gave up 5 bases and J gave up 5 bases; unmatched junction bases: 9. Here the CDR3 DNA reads TGTGCCACCAGCGGGTGGGACAGGGGCTCTAACAATGAGCAGTTCTTC. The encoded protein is CATSGWDRGSNNEQFF.

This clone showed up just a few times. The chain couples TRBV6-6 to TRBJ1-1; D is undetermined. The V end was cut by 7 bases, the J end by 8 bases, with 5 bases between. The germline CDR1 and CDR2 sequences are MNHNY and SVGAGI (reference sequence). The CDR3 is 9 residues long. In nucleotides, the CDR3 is TGTGCCAGCACAAAAGAAGCTTTCTTT. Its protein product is CASTKEAFF.

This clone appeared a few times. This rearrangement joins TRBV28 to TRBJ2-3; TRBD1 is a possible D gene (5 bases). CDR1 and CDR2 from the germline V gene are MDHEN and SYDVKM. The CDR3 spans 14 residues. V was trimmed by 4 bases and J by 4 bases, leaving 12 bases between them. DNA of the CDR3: TGTGCCAGCAGTTCCCAGGGTATCCCAGATACGCAGTATTTT. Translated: CASSSQGIPDTQYF.

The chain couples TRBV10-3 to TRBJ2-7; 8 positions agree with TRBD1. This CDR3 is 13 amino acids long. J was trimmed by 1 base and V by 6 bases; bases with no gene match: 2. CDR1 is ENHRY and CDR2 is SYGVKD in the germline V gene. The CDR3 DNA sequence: TGTGCCATCAGGACAGGGGAATCCTACGAGCAGTACTTC. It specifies CAIRTGESYEQYF.

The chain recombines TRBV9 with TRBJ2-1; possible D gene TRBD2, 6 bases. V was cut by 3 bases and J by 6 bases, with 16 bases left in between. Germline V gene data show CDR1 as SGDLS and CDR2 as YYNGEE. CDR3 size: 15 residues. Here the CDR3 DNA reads TGTGCCAGCAGCGAGGGGACTTCCCCAGGCAATGAGCAGTTCTTC. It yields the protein CASSEGTSPGNEQFF.

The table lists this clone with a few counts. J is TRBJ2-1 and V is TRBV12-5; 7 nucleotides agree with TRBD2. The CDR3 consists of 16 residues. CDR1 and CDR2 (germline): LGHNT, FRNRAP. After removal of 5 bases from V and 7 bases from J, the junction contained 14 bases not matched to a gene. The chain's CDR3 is CASGLGLEPTNNEQFF. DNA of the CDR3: TGTGCTAGTGGTCTAGGACTAGAGCCAACTAATAATGAGCAGTTCTTC. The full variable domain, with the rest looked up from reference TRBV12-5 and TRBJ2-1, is DARVTQTPRHKVTEMGQEVTMRCQPILGHNTVFWYRQTMMQGLELLAYFRNRAPLDDSGMPKDRFSAEMPDATLATLKIQPSEPRDSAVYFCASGLGLEPTNNEQFFGPGTRLTVL.

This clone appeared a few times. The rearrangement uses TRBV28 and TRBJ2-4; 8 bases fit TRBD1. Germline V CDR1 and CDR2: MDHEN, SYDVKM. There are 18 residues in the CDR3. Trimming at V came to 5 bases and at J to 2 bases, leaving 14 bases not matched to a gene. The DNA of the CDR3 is TGTGCCAGCAGTCCCAACGATCAGGGGGCGCGGACCAAAAACATTCAGTACTTC. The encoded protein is CASSPNDQGARTKNIQYF.

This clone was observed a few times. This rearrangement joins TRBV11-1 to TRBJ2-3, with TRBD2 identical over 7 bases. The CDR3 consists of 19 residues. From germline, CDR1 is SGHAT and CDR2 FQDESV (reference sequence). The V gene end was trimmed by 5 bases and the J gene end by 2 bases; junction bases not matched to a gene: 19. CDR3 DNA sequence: TGTGCCAGCAGCACCCGTAGGAGCGGGACTGGTACTACCACAGATACGCAGTATTTT. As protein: CASSTRRSGTGTTTDTQYF. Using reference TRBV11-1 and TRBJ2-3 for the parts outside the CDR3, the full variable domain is EAEVAQSPRYKITEKSQAVAFWCDPISGHATLYWYRQILGQGPELLVQFQDESVVDDSQLPKDRFSAERLKGVDSTLKIQPAELGDSAMYLCASSTRRSGTGTTTDTQYFGPGTRLTVL.

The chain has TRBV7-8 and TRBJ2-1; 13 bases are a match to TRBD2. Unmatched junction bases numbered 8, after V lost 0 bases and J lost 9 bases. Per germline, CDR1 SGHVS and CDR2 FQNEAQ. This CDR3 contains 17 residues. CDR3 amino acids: CASSLARTSGRKSEQFF. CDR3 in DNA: TGTGCCAGCAGCTTAGCCAGGACTAGCGGGAGAAAGAGTGAGCAGTTCTTC.

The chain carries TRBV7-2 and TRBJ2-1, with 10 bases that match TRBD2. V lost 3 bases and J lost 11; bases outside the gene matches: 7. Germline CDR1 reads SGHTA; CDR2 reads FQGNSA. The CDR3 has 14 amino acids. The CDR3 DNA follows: TGTGCCAGCAGCTTGGCTAGCGGGAGACGCAAGCAGTTCTTC. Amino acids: CASSLASGRRKQFF.

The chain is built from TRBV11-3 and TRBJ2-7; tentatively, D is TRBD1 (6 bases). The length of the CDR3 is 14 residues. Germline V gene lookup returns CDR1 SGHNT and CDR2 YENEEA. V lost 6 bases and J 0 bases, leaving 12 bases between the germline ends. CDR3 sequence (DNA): TGTGCCAGCAGTCCAACAGGGAGCTCCTACGAGCAGTACTTC. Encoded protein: CASSPTGSSYEQYF.

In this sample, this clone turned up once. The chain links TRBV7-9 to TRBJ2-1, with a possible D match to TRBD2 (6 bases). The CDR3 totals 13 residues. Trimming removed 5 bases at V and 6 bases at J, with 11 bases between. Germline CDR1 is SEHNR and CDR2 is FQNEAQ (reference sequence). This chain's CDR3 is CASSRGLRNEQFF. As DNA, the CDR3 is TGTGCCAGCAGCCGCGGACTACGCAATGAGCAGTTCTTC.

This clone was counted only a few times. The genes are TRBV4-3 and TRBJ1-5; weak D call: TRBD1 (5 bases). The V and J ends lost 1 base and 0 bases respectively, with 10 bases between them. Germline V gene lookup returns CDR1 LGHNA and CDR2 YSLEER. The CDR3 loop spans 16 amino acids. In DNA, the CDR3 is TGCGCCAGCAGCCAAGTCCAGGGTGGTAGCAATCAGCCCCAGCATTTT. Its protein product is CASSQVQGGSNQPQHF.

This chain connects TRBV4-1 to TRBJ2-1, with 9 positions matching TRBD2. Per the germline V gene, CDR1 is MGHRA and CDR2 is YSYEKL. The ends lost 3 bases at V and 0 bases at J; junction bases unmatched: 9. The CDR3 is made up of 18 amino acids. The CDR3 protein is CASSHTPRGGSSYNEQFF. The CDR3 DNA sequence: TGCGCCAGCAGCCATACACCGCGGGGGGGCAGCTCCTACAATGAGCAGTTCTTC.

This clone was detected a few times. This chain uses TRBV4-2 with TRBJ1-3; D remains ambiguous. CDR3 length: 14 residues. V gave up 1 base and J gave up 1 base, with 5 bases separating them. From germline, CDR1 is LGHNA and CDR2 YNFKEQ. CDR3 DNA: TGTGCCAGCAGCCAAGGACATTCTGGAAACACCATATATTTT. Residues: CASSQGHSGNTIYF.

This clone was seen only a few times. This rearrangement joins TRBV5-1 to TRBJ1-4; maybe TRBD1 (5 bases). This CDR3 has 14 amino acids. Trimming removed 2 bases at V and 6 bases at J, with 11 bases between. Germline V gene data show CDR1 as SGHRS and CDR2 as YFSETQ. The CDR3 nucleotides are TGCGCCAGCAGCTTAGGGGCTCGAGATGAAAAACTGTTTTTT. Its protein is CASSLGARDEKLFF. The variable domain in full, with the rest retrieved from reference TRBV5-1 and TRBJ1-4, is KAGVTQTPRYLIKTRGQQVTLSCSPISGHRSVSWYQQTPGQGLQFLFEYFSETQRNKGNFPGRFSGRQFSNSRSEMNVSTLELGDSALYLCASSLGARDEKLFFGSGTQLSVL.

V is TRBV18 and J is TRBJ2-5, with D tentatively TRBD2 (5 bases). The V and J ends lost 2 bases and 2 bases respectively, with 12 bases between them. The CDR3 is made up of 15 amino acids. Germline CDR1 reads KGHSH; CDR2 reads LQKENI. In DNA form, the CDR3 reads TGTGCCAGCTCACCAGAGGGAAGGGTGCAAGAGACCCAGTACTTC. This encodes CASSPEGRVQETQYF.

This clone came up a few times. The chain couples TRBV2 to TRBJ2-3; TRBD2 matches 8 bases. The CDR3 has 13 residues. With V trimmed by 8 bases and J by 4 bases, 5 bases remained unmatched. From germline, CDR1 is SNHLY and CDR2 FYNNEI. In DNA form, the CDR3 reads TGTGCCAGCGAGCGGGAGTTCGCAGATACGCAGTATTTT. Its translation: CASEREFADTQYF.

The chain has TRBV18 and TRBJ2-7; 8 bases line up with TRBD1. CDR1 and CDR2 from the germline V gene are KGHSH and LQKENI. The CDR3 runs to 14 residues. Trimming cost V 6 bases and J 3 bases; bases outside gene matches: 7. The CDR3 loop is CASSTGTGYYEQYF. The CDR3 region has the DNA TGTGCCAGCTCTACCGGGACAGGTTACTACGAGCAGTACTTC.

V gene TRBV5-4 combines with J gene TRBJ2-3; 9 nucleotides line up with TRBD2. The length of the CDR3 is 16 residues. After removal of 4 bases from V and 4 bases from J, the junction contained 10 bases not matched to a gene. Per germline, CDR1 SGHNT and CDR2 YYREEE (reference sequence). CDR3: CASSLLGRGGPDTQYF. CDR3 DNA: TGTGCCAGCAGCCTTTTGGGGCGGGGGGGCCCAGATACGCAGTATTTT. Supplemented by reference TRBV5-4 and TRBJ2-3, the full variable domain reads ETGVTQSPTHLIKTRGQQVTLRCSSQSGHNTVSWYQQALGQGPQFIFQYYREEENGRGNFPPRFSGLQFPNYSSELNVNALELDDSALYLCASSLLGRGGPDTQYFGPGTRLTVL.

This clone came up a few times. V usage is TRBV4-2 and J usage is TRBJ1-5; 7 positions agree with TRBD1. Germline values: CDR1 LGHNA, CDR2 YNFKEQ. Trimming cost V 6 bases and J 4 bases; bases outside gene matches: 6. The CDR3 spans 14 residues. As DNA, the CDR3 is TGTGCCAGCAGACGAACAGGGGCGAATCAGCCCCAGCATTTT. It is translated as CASRRTGANQPQHF.

Here the CDR3 reads CASSPRGDRAGQPQHF. In nucleotides, the CDR3 is TGTGCCAGCAGCCCAAGGGGTGACAGGGCGGGTCAGCCCCAGCATTTT. The chain recombines TRBV9 with TRBJ1-5; 7 nucleotides match TRBD1. Trimming at V came to 4 bases and at J to 6 bases, leaving 13 bases not matched to a gene. CDR3 size: 16 residues. Germline CDR1 SGDLS, CDR2 YYNGEE.

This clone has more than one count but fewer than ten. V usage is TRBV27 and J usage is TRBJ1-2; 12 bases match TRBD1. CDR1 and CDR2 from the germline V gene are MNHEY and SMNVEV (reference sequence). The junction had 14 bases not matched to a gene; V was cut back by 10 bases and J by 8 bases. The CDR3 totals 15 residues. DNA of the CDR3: TGTGCCACGCGGGTACGGGGACAGGGGGCGCCCGGCTACACCTTC. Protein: CATRVRGQGAPGYTF.

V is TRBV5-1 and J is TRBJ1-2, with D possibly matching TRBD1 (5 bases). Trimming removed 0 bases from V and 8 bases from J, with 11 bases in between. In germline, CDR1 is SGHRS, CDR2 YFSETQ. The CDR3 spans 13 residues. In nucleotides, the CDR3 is TGCGCCAGCAGCTTGGCAGGGACTGACGGCTACACCTTC. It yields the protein CASSLAGTDGYTF.

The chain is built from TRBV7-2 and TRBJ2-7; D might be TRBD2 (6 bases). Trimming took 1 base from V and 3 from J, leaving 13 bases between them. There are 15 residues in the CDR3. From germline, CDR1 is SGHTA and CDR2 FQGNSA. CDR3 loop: CASSLGPGAHYEQYF. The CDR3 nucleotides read TGTGCCAGCAGCTTAGGTCCGGGAGCCCACTACGAGCAGTACTTC.

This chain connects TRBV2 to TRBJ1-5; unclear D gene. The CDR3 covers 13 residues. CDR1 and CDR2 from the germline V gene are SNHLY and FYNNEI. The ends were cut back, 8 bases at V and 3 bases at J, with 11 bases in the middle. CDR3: CASEREINQPQHF. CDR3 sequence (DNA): TGTGCCAGCGAGAGGGAGATCAATCAGCCCCAGCATTTT.

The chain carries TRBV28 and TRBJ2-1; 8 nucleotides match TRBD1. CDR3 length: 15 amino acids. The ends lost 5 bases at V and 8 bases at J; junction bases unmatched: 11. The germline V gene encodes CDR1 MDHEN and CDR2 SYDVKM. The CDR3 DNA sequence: TGTGCCAGCAGTCTCAGGACAGGGTCAATTGATGAGCAGTTCTTC. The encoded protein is CASSLRTGSIDEQFF.